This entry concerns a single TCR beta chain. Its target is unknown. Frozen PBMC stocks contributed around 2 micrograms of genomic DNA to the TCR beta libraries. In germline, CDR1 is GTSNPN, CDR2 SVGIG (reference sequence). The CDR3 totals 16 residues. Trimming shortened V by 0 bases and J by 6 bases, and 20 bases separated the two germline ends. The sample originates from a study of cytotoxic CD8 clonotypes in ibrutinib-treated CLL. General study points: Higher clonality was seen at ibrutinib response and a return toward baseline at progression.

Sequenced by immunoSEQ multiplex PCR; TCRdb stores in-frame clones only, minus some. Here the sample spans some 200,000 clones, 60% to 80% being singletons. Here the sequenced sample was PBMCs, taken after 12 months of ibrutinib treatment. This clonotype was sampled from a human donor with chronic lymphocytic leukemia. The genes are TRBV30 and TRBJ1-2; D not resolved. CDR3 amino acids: CAWSVLRPLGNHGYTF. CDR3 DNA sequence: TGTGCCTGGAGTGTCCTACGGCCGCTGGGAAACCATGGCTACACCTTC.